This passage covers 5 T cell receptor beta chains from one sample sequenced in a study of technical replicates of blood from four donors. Sequenced by immunoSEQ multiplex PCR; TCRdb stores in-frame clones only, minus some. The sample records nearly 90,000 clones, approximately 95% being singletons. The sequencing input was T cells isolated from PBMCs. The receptor set was obtained from a human donor in good health.

The chain employs TRBV29-1 and TRBJ2-1; 7 nucleotides match TRBD2. This CDR3 region has 11 residues. Germline CDR1 reads SQVTM; CDR2 reads ANQGSEA. This CDR3 is CGGREYNEQFF. In DNA, the CDR3 is TGCGGCGGGAGAGAATACAATGAGCAGTTCTTC.

The chain is built from TRBV23-1 and TRBJ2-7, with D uncertain. TRBV23-1 is an ORF, with its function uncertain. V was trimmed by 11 bases and J by 7 bases, leaving 12 bases between them. The CDR3 sequence is 10 residues long. The CDR3 DNA sequence: TGCGCCGGTAGAGTGCCAGAGCAGTACTTC. Protein: CAGRVPEQYF.

The chain recombines TRBV7-9 with TRBJ2-2; 12 nucleotides match TRBD2. Unmatched junction bases numbered 12, after V lost 7 bases and J lost 6 bases. From germline, CDR1 is SEHNR and CDR2 FQNEAQ (reference sequence). The CDR3 runs to 17 residues. Here the CDR3 DNA reads TGTGCCAGCAAGACTAGCGGGAGTCTTTTAATCGCCGGGGAGCTGTTTTTT. Translation gives CASKTSGSLLIAGELFF.

CDR3 amino acids: CASSDSIWLGPYNEQFF. In DNA, the CDR3 is TGTGCCAGCAGTGACTCGATATGGCTAGGTCCCTACAATGAGCAGTTCTTC. This chain joins TRBV6-4 and TRBJ2-1; no clear D gene. V dropped 0 bases and J dropped 2 bases, with 14 bases sitting between them. Looked up from germline, CDR1 is MRHNA and CDR2 is SNTAGT. The CDR3 is 17 residues long.

The J gene is TRBJ1-2, the V gene TRBV6-6, with D perhaps matching TRBD1 (6 bases). Trimming removed 11 bases at V and 3 bases at J, with 13 bases between. Germline CDR1 reads MNHNY; CDR2 reads SVGAGI (reference sequence). CDR3 length: 12 residues. The CDR3: CAGEGGDYGYTF. In nucleotides, the CDR3 is TGTGCCGGGGAGGGGGGGGACTATGGCTACACCTTC.